A single sample is the source of the 7 T cell receptor beta chains below, sequenced in a study of blood T cell repertoires in COVID-19. Clones were read by immunoSEQ multiplex PCR, and TCRdb kept only the in-frame ones, dropping some. The sample consists of 18,000 or so clones, more than 85% of them appearing once. Specimen: peripheral blood. The receptor set was obtained from a woman aged 45-60 years with active COVID-19.

The gene calls are TRBV3-1 (or the pseudogene TRBV3-2) and TRBJ1-1; 9 bases are a match to TRBD1. CDR1 and CDR2 (germline): LGHDT, YNNKEL (reference sequence). The J segment lost 0 bases and the V segment lost 4 bases, leaving 6 bases of the junction unmatched. The length of the CDR3 is 16 residues. CDR3 residues: CASSRGQGIVNTEAFF. In nucleotides, the CDR3 is TGTGCCAGCAGCCGAGGACAGGGGATTGTGAACACTGAAGCTTTCTTT.

The chain is built from TRBV4-1 and TRBJ2-4; D may be TRBD1 (6 bases). V was clipped by 3 bases and J by 0 bases, with 12 bases between them. Per the germline V gene, CDR1 is MGHRA and CDR2 is YSYEKL. This CDR3 contains 16 residues. In DNA form, the CDR3 reads TGCGCCAGCAGCCAGGGGGCGAGAGGAGCCAAAAACATTCAGTACTTC. It encodes CASSQGARGAKNIQYF.

This clone was found once. This chain links TRBV11-2 with TRBJ2-7, with 10 bases identical to TRBD2. With V trimmed by 0 bases and J by 3 bases, 8 bases remained unmatched. Germline lookup yields CDR1 SGHAT and CDR2 FQNNGV. The CDR3 runs 17 residues. In DNA form, the CDR3 reads TGTGCCAGCAGCTTAGAGACTAGCGGGCTTTATGACTACGAGCAGTACTTC. Protein: CASSLETSGLYDYEQYF.

This rearrangement joins TRBV28 to TRBJ1-2, with D unresolved. CDR1 is MDHEN, CDR2 SYDVKM, per germline. This CDR3 contains 11 residues. V was pared by 6 bases and J by 8 bases, with 10 bases between. This CDR3 is CASSQIWGYTF. In DNA form, the CDR3 reads TGTGCCAGCAGCCAGATCTGGGGCTACACCTTC.

The chain carries TRBV27 and TRBJ1-5; D is perhaps TRBD1 (6 bases). V lost 6 bases to trimming and J lost 4 bases, with 16 bases between them. This CDR3 has 15 residues. CDR1 and CDR2 (germline): MNHEY, SMNVEV (reference sequence). Here the CDR3 reads CASRPEGVLNQPQHF. The CDR3 nucleotides read TGTGCCAGCAGACCCGAGGGGGTCTTAAATCAGCCCCAGCATTTT.

This chain joins TRBV5-6 and TRBJ2-1, with D perhaps matching TRBD2 (6 bases). V was trimmed by 0 bases and J by 9 bases, leaving 19 bases between them. In germline, CDR1 is SGHDT, CDR2 YYEEEE. The CDR3 totals 16 residues. The CDR3 nucleotides are TGTGCCAGCAGCTTGGGGGAGGCGGTAGTCCTGGGTGAGCAGTTCTTC. Translation gives CASSLGEAVVLGEQFF.

Comment on this clone: The germline gene is not matched at one end of the junction; a read error may be the cause. This chain joins TRBV30 and TRBJ2-1; 7 nucleotides agree with TRBD1. The CDR3 length is 12 residues. CDR1 GTSNPN and CDR2 SVGIG come from the germline V gene (reference sequence). The CDR3 spells CAWEARGQQWIF. Written as DNA, the CDR3 is TGTGCCTGGGAGGCTAGGGGACAGCAGTGGATCTTC.